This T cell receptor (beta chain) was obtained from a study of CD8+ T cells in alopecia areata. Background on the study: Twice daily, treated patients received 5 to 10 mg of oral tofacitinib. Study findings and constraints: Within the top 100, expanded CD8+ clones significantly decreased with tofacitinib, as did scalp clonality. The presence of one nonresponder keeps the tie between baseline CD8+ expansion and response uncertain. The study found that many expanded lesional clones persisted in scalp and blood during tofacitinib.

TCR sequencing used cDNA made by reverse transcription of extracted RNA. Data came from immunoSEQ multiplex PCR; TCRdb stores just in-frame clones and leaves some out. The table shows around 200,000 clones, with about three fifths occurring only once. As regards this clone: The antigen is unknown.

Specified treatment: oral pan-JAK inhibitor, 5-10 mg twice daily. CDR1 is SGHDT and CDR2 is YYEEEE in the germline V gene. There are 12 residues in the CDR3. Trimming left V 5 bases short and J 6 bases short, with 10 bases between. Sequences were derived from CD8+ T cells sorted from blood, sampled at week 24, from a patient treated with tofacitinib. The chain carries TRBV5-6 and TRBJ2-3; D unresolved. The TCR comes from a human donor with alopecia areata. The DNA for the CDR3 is TGTGCCAGCAGTCCGCAGGAGGATACGCAGTATTTT. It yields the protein CASSPQEDTQYF. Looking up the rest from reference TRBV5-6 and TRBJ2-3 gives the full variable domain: DAGVTQSPTHLIKTRGQQVTLRCSPKSGHDTVSWYQQALGQGPQFIFQYYEEEERQRGNFPDRFSGHQFPNYSSELNVNALLLGDSALYLCASSPQEDTQYFGPGTRLTVL.